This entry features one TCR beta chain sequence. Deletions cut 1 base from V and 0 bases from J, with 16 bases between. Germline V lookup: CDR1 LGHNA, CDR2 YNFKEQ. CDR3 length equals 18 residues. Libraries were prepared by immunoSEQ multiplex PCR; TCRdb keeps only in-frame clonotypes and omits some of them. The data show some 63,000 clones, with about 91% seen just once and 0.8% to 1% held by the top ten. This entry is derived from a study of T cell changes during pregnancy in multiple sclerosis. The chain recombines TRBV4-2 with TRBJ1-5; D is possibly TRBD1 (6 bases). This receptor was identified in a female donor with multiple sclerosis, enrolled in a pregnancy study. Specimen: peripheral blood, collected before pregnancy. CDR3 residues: CASSQATGTGYSNQPQHF. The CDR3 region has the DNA TGTGCCAGCAGCCAAGCAACAGGGACGGGATATAGCAATCAGCCCCAGCATTTT.